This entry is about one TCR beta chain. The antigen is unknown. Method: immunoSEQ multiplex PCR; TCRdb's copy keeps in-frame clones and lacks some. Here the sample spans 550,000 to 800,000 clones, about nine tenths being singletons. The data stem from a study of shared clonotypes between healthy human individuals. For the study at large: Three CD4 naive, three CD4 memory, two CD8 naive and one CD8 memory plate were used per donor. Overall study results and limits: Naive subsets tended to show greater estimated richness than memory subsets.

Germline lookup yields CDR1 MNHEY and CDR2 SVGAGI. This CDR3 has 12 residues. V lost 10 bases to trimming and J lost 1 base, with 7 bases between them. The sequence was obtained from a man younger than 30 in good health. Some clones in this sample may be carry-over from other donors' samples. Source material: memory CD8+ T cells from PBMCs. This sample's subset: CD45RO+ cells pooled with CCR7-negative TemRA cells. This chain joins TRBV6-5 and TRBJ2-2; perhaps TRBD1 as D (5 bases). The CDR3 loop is CATTVNTGELFF. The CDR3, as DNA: TGTGCCACGACAGTGAACACCGGGGAGCTGTTTTTT.